The next 12 T cell receptor beta chains were all read from a single sample in a study of T cells after posttransplantation cyclophosphamide. TCRdb keeps only in-frame clones here, not all; method: immunoSEQ multiplex PCR. The sample carries 45,000 to 65,000 clones, roughly 94% recorded once. Input material: PBMCs. These receptors came from a woman younger than 45 in good health and a related stem cell transplant donor.

The rearrangement uses TRBV5-6 and TRBJ1-5; 7 bases match TRBD1. Losses at the gene ends were 3 bases for V and 2 bases for J; bases not matched to a gene: 2. The CDR3 totals 14 residues. In germline, CDR1 is SGHDT, CDR2 YYEEEE. CDR3 amino acids: CASSSTGGNQPQHF. In DNA, the CDR3 is TGTGCCAGCAGCTCCACAGGGGGCAATCAGCCCCAGCATTTT.

V and J are TRBV11-2 and TRBJ2-7; D not certain. V lost 5 bases and J lost 2, with 4 bases in between. The CDR3 totals 11 residues. Per the germline V gene, CDR1 is SGHAT and CDR2 is FQNNGV. The CDR3 DNA reads TGTGCCAGCAGCCCCGCCTACGAGCAGTACTTC. This encodes CASSPAYEQYF.

The chain employs TRBV7-9 and TRBJ2-1; D is possibly TRBD2 (6 bases). Trimming cost V 0 bases and J 4 bases, with 10 bases left between them. This CDR3 spans 15 amino acids. Germline values: CDR1 SEHNR, CDR2 FQNEAQ (reference sequence). CDR3 DNA sequence: TGTGCCAGCAGCTTAGCCGCGGGACTGTACAATGAGCAGTTCTTC. Its translation: CASSLAAGLYNEQFF.

The rearrangement uses TRBV7-8 and TRBJ2-5, with a possible D match to TRBD1 (6 bases). Germline CDR1 reads SGHVS; CDR2 reads FQNEAQ. V was shortened by 5 bases and J by 2 bases, with 21 bases between the two germline ends. The CDR3 runs 17 residues. CDR3 DNA: TGTGCCAGCAGCAATTGGGGGCCGGACGGGAAACAAGAGACCCAGTACTTC. Its protein is CASSNWGPDGKQETQYF.

The V call is TRBV5-4, the J call TRBJ1-4; D remains unclear. CDR1 and CDR2 from the germline V gene are SGHNT and YYREEE (reference sequence). Trimming took off 4 bases at V and 0 bases at J, with 13 bases between the two ends. The CDR3 sequence is 16 residues long. This chain's CDR3 is CASSRDMQATNEKLFF. CDR3 sequence (DNA): TGTGCCAGCAGCCGAGATATGCAGGCAACTAATGAAAAACTGTTTTTT.

The V gene is TRBV6-6, the J gene TRBJ2-1; TRBD2 agrees at 11 bases. The V and J ends lost 5 bases and 4 bases, in that order; junction bases with no gene match: 4. Germline CDR1 is MNHNY and CDR2 is SVGAGI (reference sequence). The CDR3 sequence is 15 residues long. The CDR3 spells CASSLRLAGYNEQFF. In DNA, the CDR3 is TGTGCCAGCAGTCTCAGACTAGCGGGATACAATGAGCAGTTCTTC.

This sequence joins TRBV5-6 and TRBJ1-6; D unclear. V was clipped by 4 bases and J by 1 base, with 15 bases between them. Per the germline V gene, CDR1 is SGHDT and CDR2 is YYEEEE. This CDR3 has 17 amino acids. CDR3 sequence reads: CASSLWRIRSYNSPLHF. In nucleotides, the CDR3 is TGTGCCAGCAGCCTATGGAGGATTAGGTCCTATAATTCACCCCTCCACTTT.

The chain uses TRBV11-3 and TRBJ2-1, with TRBD1 matching 12 bases. Germline V lookup: CDR1 SGHNT, CDR2 YENEEA. The CDR3 spans 15 residues. V was clipped by 5 bases and J by 6 bases; unmatched bases: 5. The CDR3 DNA reads TGTGCCAGCAGCCCGGGACAGGGGGCGCCCAATGAGCAGTTCTTC. Its protein product is CASSPGQGAPNEQFF.

The chain recombines TRBV5-4 with TRBJ1-4, with 7 bases lining up with TRBD1. V was pared by 0 bases and J by 8 bases, with 13 bases of the junction left unmatched. Germline V gene data show CDR1 as SGHNT and CDR2 as YYREEE (reference sequence). The CDR3 contains 17 residues. The CDR3 loop reads CASSLARGGTEGEKLFF. In DNA form, the CDR3 reads TGTGCCAGCAGCTTGGCCCGGGGGGGGACAGAAGGGGAAAAACTGTTTTTT.

The V call is TRBV7-8, the J call TRBJ2-6; possible D gene TRBD2, 6 bases. The germline V gene has CDR1 SGHVS and CDR2 FQNEAQ. The CDR3 runs 17 residues. Trimming removed 4 bases from V and 0 bases from J, with 13 bases in between. The CDR3 here is CASSWGRGNSGANVLTF. In DNA form, the CDR3 reads TGTGCCAGCAGCTGGGGACGGGGGAACTCTGGGGCCAACGTCCTGACTTTC.

The CDR3 loop reads CASSFGGSSYNEQFF. The CDR3 DNA is TGTGCCAGCAGCTTCGGCGGGAGCTCCTACAATGAGCAGTTCTTC. The rearrangement uses TRBV5-5 and TRBJ2-1; 7 nucleotides line up with TRBD2. The V gene end was trimmed by 2 bases and the J gene end by 0 bases; junction bases not matched to a gene: 2. In germline, CDR1 is SGHKS, CDR2 YYEKEE (reference sequence). CDR3 length: 15 residues.

The V call is TRBV9, the J call TRBJ1-1; no clear D. V shed 0 bases and J shed 1 base, with 7 bases lying between them. The V gene's germline CDR1 is SGDLS and CDR2 YYNGEE. This CDR3 comprises 14 residues. The CDR3 DNA sequence: TGTGCCAGCAGCGTAGGTCGGGGGAACACTGAAGCTTTCTTT. It specifies CASSVGRGNTEAFF.